These 3 T cell receptor beta chains share one sample of origin, sequenced in a study of cytomegalovirus exposure and HLA in healthy donors. PCR used 60 Vbeta primers and 13 Jbeta primers. The table came from immunoSEQ multiplex PCR; TCRdb's copy has only in-frame clones and leaves some out. Seen here are some 160,000 clones, approximately 79% observed once, and the top ten hold approximately 2.2%. Sample: PBMCs. The origin of the receptors is a male donor in good health and CMV-seronegative.

The V gene is TRBV4-3, the J gene TRBJ2-3, with TRBD2 as a possible D gene (6 bases). V was trimmed by 0 bases and J by 6 bases, leaving 13 bases between them. This CDR3 is 15 amino acids long. Germline V gene data show CDR1 as LGHNA and CDR2 as YSLEER. In nucleotides, the CDR3 is TGCGCCAGCAGCCAAGATTCGGGGGTAGTCGATACGCAGTATTTT. Its translation is CASSQDSGVVDTQYF.

V is TRBV5-1 and J is TRBJ2-7; TRBD1 aligns across 7 bases. V shed 0 bases, J shed 6 bases, and the junction held 6 bases outside the gene matches. Germline-derived CDR1 and CDR2 are SGHRS and YFSETQ. The CDR3 consists of 14 residues. Here the CDR3 DNA reads TGCGCCAGCAGCTTGGCCGGGACAGCGAGCGAGCAGTACTTC. Encoded protein: CASSLAGTASEQYF.

This chain links TRBV9 with TRBJ1-1; weak D call: TRBD1 (5 bases). Trimming shortened V by 3 bases and J by 7 bases, and 19 bases separated the two germline ends. The length of the CDR3 is 15 residues. Looked up from germline, CDR1 is SGDLS and CDR2 is YYNGEE. The CDR3 DNA follows: TGTGCCAGCAGCGCAGTAGGGGTTCGTAGGCATGAAGCTTTCTTT. Protein product: CASSAVGVRRHEAFF.